The 3 T cell receptor beta chains presented below share a single source sample, sequenced in a study of blood T cell repertoires in COVID-19. Clones were sequenced by immunoSEQ multiplex PCR, and TCRdb holds only the in-frame ones, with some missing. The sample yields about 160,000 clones, over 60% seen once. Sequenced sample: peripheral blood. The receptor set was obtained from a man in his sixties with acute or convalescent COVID-19.

The chain uses TRBV7-8 and TRBJ1-1; 9 nucleotides match TRBD1. The germline V gene encodes CDR1 SGHVS and CDR2 FQNEAQ. This CDR3 is 15 amino acids long. After removal of 5 bases from V and 5 bases from J, the junction contained 9 bases not matched to a gene. CDR3: CASSVVDRGSTEAFF. The CDR3 region has the DNA TGTGCCAGCAGCGTAGTCGACAGGGGGTCAACTGAAGCTTTCTTT. The full variable domain, completed using reference TRBV7-8 and TRBJ1-1, is GAGVSQSPRYKVAKRGQDVALRCDPISGHVSLFWYQQALGQGPEFLTYFQNEAQLDKSGLPSDRFFAERPEGSVSTLKIQRTQQEDSAVYLCASSVVDRGSTEAFFGQGTRLTVV.

V usage is TRBV6-2 or TRBV6-3 and J usage is TRBJ2-5, with 8 bases matching TRBD1. This CDR3 has 17 residues. In germline, CDR1 is MNHEY, CDR2 SVGEGT. With V trimmed by 0 bases and J by 1 base, 7 bases remained unmatched. The CDR3 region has the DNA TGTGCCAGCAGTTACTCCTTTCGACAGGGGCCCCAAGAGACCCAGTACTTC. Protein product: CASSYSFRQGPQETQYF.

The rearrangement joins TRBV4-1 to TRBJ1-2; TRBD1 aligns across 10 bases. Germline V gene data show CDR1 as MGHRA and CDR2 as YSYEKL. This CDR3 has 15 amino acids. J was trimmed by 7 bases and V by 3 bases; bases with no gene match: 8. CDR3 residues: CASSQGTGDLAGYTF. DNA for the CDR3: TGCGCCAGCAGCCAGGGGACAGGGGACTTGGCTGGCTACACCTTC.